The 27 T cell receptor beta chains below all came from one sample that was sequenced in a study of blood T cell repertoires in COVID-19 (TCRdb year 2020). Libraries were prepared through the immunoSEQ multiplex PCR assay. TCRdb re-hosts the immuneACCESS table, in-frame sequences only. Its copies lack some clones; in the studies checked, an unresolved V gene accounts for under half of them, and the cause for the rest is not known. The sample includes approximately 250,000 clones, with roughly 83% observed a single time. Roughly 6.2% of the sample is held by the ten biggest clonotypes. Sequencing input: peripheral blood. These receptors all come from an elderly woman with COVID-19, enrolled during active disease.

This chain joins TRBV5-4 and TRBJ1-1, with 11 bases matching TRBD1. Germline V lookup: CDR1 SGHNT, CDR2 YYREEE (reference sequence). J was trimmed by 9 bases and V by 2 bases; bases with no gene match: 9. The CDR3 length is 15 residues. The CDR3: CASSFPGQGAWKAFF. CDR3 nucleotide sequence: TGTGCCAGCAGCTTTCCTGGACAGGGGGCTTGGAAAGCTTTCTTT.

The genes are TRBV10-2 and TRBJ2-2; the D is unclear. CDR1 is WSHSY, CDR2 SAAADI, per germline. Trimming shortened V by 4 bases and J by 0 bases, and 3 bases separated the two germline ends. This CDR3 spans 13 amino acids. Here the CDR3 DNA reads TGCGCCAGCAGTGCGGCGAACACCGGGGAGCTGTTTTTT. Its protein product is CASSAANTGELFF.

The chain carries TRBV10-3 and TRBJ2-1; TRBD2 matches 8 bases. CDR3 size: 13 residues. Germline V lookup: CDR1 ENHRY, CDR2 SYGVKD. V gave up 7 bases and J gave up 9 bases; unmatched junction bases: 8. DNA of the CDR3: TGTGCCATCACCCCGGGCGGGGGGAGTGAGCAGTTCTTC. Translation: CAITPGGGSEQFF.

The gene calls are TRBV19 and TRBJ2-3, with TRBD2 matching over 12 bases. Per germline, CDR1 LNHDA and CDR2 SQIVND (reference sequence). The CDR3 sequence is 16 residues long. The V gene end was trimmed by 4 bases and the J gene end by 6 bases; junction bases not matched to a gene: 8. The CDR3 here is CASSTGLAGRRDTQYF. CDR3 DNA: TGTGCCAGTAGTACCGGACTAGCGGGGAGGCGGGATACGCAGTATTTT. The variable domain in full, completed from reference TRBV19 and TRBJ2-3, reads DGGITQSPKYLFRKEGQNVTLSCEQNLNHDAMYWYRQDPGQGLRLIYYSQIVNDFQKGDIAEGYSVSREKKESFPLTVTSAQKNPTAFYLCASSTGLAGRRDTQYFGPGTRLTVL.

This sequence joins TRBV19 and TRBJ1-4; 7 nucleotides agree with TRBD1. This CDR3 contains 12 residues. Germline V gene data show CDR1 as LNHDA and CDR2 as SQIVND (reference sequence). V lost 9 bases, J lost 5 bases, and 3 bases stayed unmatched. CDR3 coding DNA: TGTGCCAGCCGACAGGGAAATGAAAAACTGTTTTTT. It is translated as CASRQGNEKLFF.

The V call is TRBV27, the J call TRBJ1-2; D is possibly TRBD1 (6 bases). CDR3 length: 15 amino acids. Germline CDR1 MNHEY, CDR2 SMNVEV (reference sequence). Trimming left V 5 bases short and J 0 bases short, with 13 bases between. The CDR3 spells CASSITGRANYGYTF. CDR3 bases: TGTGCCAGCAGTATAACAGGGCGAGCTAACTATGGCTACACCTTC.

V is TRBV5-5 and J is TRBJ1-1; D call uncertain. The V gene lost 2 bases and the J gene lost 1 base, with 9 bases spanning the gap. The CDR3 length is 14 residues. Germline V lookup: CDR1 SGHKS, CDR2 YYEKEE (reference sequence). The CDR3 nucleotides are TGTGCCAGCAGCTTAAGTGCGGGGAACACTGAAGCTTTCTTT. Its translation is CASSLSAGNTEAFF.

This clone was counted a single time. V usage is TRBV5-5 and J usage is TRBJ1-5; TRBD1 might be the D (5 bases). The CDR3 is made up of 14 amino acids. Trimming stripped 1 base from V and 9 bases from J, with 14 bases between. Germline assignment: CDR1 SGHKS and CDR2 YYEKEE (reference sequence). The CDR3 DNA reads TGTGCCAGCAGCTTGAACGCGGGACTTTCGCCCCAGCATTTT. Translation: CASSLNAGLSPQHF.

V is TRBV11-2 and J is TRBJ1-4, with D possibly being TRBD1 (5 bases). V lost 8 bases, J lost 7 bases, and 17 bases lay in between. This CDR3 is 14 amino acids long. The V gene's germline CDR1 is SGHAT and CDR2 FQNNGV. As DNA, the CDR3 is TGTGCCAGCTCCGTCGGGGGGATGGGTGAAAAACTGTTTTTT. Translation: CASSVGGMGEKLFF.

In its sample, this clone was seen once. The CDR3 DNA reads TGTGCCACCACGTCGTCCAGGGTGGTGAACACTGAAGCTTTCTTT. Its protein product is CATTSSRVVNTEAFF. The V and J genes are TRBV15 and TRBJ1-1, with D possibly TRBD1 on 5 matching bases. Germline V gene data show CDR1 as LNHNV and CDR2 as YYDKDF (reference sequence). Trimming left V 7 bases short and J 0 bases short, with 15 bases between. The CDR3 extends over 15 amino acids. Filled out from reference TRBV15 and TRBJ1-1, the complete variable domain reads DAMVIQNPRYQVTQFGKPVTLSCSQTLNHNVMYWYQQKSSQAPKLLFHYYDKDFNNEADTPDNFQSRRPNTSFCFLDIRSPGLGDTAMYLCATTSSRVVNTEAFFGQGTRLTVV.

This clone appeared a single time. The chain couples TRBV28 to TRBJ1-3, with a possible D match to TRBD1 (5 bases). Germline V gene sequence: CDR1 MDHEN, CDR2 SYDVKM. V dropped 7 bases and J dropped 3 bases, with 10 bases sitting between them. The CDR3 sequence is 13 residues long. CDR3 in amino acids: CASISGVGNTIYF. In nucleotides, the CDR3 is TGTGCCAGCATCTCGGGGGTTGGAAACACCATATATTTT. Full variable domain (outside the CDR3, taken from reference TRBV28 and TRBJ1-3): DVKVTQSSRYLVKRTGEKVFLECVQDMDHENMFWYRQDPGLGLRLIYFSYDVKMKEKGDIPEGYSVSREKKERFSLILESASTNQTSMYLCASISGVGNTIYFGEGSWLTVV.

This chain connects TRBV4-2 to TRBJ1-6; 7 bases match TRBD1. The trim removed 5 bases at V and 8 bases at J, leaving 9 bases unmatched. Germline V CDR1 and CDR2: LGHNA, YNFKEQ. CDR3 length: 15 amino acids. The CDR3 region is CASSTATGTDSPLHF. CDR3 bases: TGTGCCAGCAGCACGGCGACAGGGACGGATTCACCCCTCCACTTT.

The genes are TRBV20-1 and TRBJ1-6; 7 bases fit TRBD1. CDR1 and CDR2 from the germline V gene are DFQATT and SNEGSKA (reference sequence). The CDR3 loop spans 14 amino acids. V gave up 3 bases and J gave up 9 bases; unmatched junction bases: 8. The CDR3: CSASSTGMTSPLHF. CDR3 coding DNA: TGCAGTGCTAGTTCGACAGGGATGACTTCACCCCTCCACTTT.

J is TRBJ2-1 and V is TRBV2; 9 bases match TRBD1. This CDR3 contains 17 residues. Germline lookup yields CDR1 SNHLY and CDR2 FYNNEI. Losses at the gene ends were 5 bases for V and 2 bases for J; bases not matched to a gene: 10. The CDR3 DNA follows: TGTGCCAGCAGTTACCATGGGGGGGACAGGGCCTACAATGAGCAGTTCTTC. Encoded protein: CASSYHGGDRAYNEQFF.

The V and J genes are TRBV6-4 and TRBJ2-1; D is unresolved. Germline V gene data show CDR1 as MRHNA and CDR2 as SNTAGT. V lost 0 bases and J lost 9, with 15 bases in between. The CDR3 runs to 15 residues. The CDR3 region is CASSDSRLSPLEQFF. CDR3 bases: TGTGCCAGCAGTGACTCGAGGTTATCTCCCCTTGAGCAGTTCTTC.

The genes are TRBV5-6 and TRBJ2-7; 8 bases align to TRBD1. The CDR3 loop spans 16 amino acids. CDR1 SGHDT and CDR2 YYEEEE come from the germline V gene. V shed 4 bases and J 2 bases; nucleotides not matched to a gene: 11. The CDR3 protein is CASSRNTGTGPYEQYF. Written as DNA, the CDR3 is TGTGCCAGCAGCCGCAATACCGGGACAGGTCCCTACGAGCAGTACTTC. Using reference TRBV5-6 and TRBJ2-7 for the parts outside the CDR3, the full variable domain is DAGVTQSPTHLIKTRGQQVTLRCSPKSGHDTVSWYQQALGQGPQFIFQYYEEEERQRGNFPDRFSGHQFPNYSSELNVNALLLGDSALYLCASSRNTGTGPYEQYFGPGTRLTVT.

V gene TRBV6-6 combines with J gene TRBJ1-1; D is possibly TRBD1 (6 bases). Trimming took off 2 bases at V and 5 bases at J, with 9 bases between the two ends. The germline V gene encodes CDR1 MNHNY and CDR2 SVGAGI (reference sequence). The CDR3 loop spans 13 amino acids. This CDR3 reads CASSYQGKTEAFF. Written as DNA, the CDR3 is TGTGCCAGCAGTTACCAGGGGAAAACTGAAGCTTTCTTT.

This clone occurred a few times. The chain joins TRBV18 to TRBJ1-2, with 8 bases identical to TRBD1. CDR1 KGHSH and CDR2 LQKENI come from the germline V gene. The CDR3 consists of 14 residues. The V gene end was trimmed by 5 bases and the J gene end by 7 bases; junction bases not matched to a gene: 9. Here the CDR3 reads CASSNTGTGGGYTF. The CDR3 DNA follows: TGTGCCAGCTCAAACACCGGGACAGGAGGTGGCTACACCTTC.

This clone has just one count. The chain joins TRBV3-1 (or the pseudogene TRBV3-2) to TRBJ2-3; D perhaps matches TRBD2 (7 bases). Trimming left V 1 base short and J 5 bases short, with 16 bases between. Germline loops: CDR1 LGHDT, CDR2 YNNKEL (reference sequence). The CDR3 is 16 residues long. CDR3 sequence reads: CASSQVRGGWGDTQYF. CDR3 DNA sequence: TGTGCCAGCAGCCAAGTGCGCGGGGGCTGGGGAGATACGCAGTATTTT.

The chain carries TRBV28 and TRBJ2-3, with 7 bases fitting TRBD1. This CDR3 region has 15 residues. The junction had 7 bases not matched to a gene; V was cut back by 5 bases and J by 2 bases. The germline CDR1 and CDR2 sequences are MDHEN and SYDVKM. The CDR3 sequence is CASSGVGGFTDTQYF. The CDR3 region has the DNA TGTGCCAGCAGTGGGGTAGGGGGCTTCACAGATACGCAGTATTTT.

This chain links TRBV28 with TRBJ2-1; 9 bases are shared with TRBD1. This CDR3 region has 14 residues. V lost 8 bases, J lost 4 bases, and 6 bases stayed unmatched. Germline-derived CDR1 and CDR2 are MDHEN and SYDVKM. The CDR3 sequence is CASCPGTGYNEQFF. CDR3 nucleotides: TGTGCCAGCTGTCCCGGGACAGGGTACAATGAGCAGTTCTTC.

As regards this clone: This CDR3 is also generated by other DNA sequences in the sample. The chain uses TRBV18 and TRBJ1-4; 9 bases map to TRBD1. This CDR3 has 15 residues. V was pared by 3 bases and J by 2 bases, with 1 base of the junction left unmatched. Germline CDR1 reads KGHSH; CDR2 reads LQKENI. The CDR3 DNA sequence: TGTGCCAGCTCACCCGGGACAGGGACTAATGAAAAACTGTTTTTT. Its protein product is CASSPGTGTNEKLFF.

CDR3 nucleotide sequence: TGTGCCAGCAGGGGAAAGACAGGGGAGAGAGGTGGCTACACCTTC. Translation gives CASRGKTGERGGYTF. The chain uses TRBV2 and TRBJ1-2; 8 bases line up with TRBD1. The CDR3 spans 15 residues. CDR1 is SNHLY and CDR2 is FYNNEI in the germline V gene. The junction had 13 bases not matched to a gene; V was cut back by 6 bases and J by 7 bases.

V is TRBV28 and J is TRBJ1-1, with D perhaps matching TRBD1 (6 bases). Germline assignment: CDR1 MDHEN and CDR2 SYDVKM. V shed 8 bases and J shed 5 bases, with 21 bases lying between them. The CDR3 consists of 15 residues. DNA for the CDR3: TGTGCCAGCCAGGCTGGCGGGGGCAGTAGGACTGAAGCTTTCTTT. Residues: CASQAGGGSRTEAFF.

The chain uses TRBV5-1 and TRBJ1-3; D ambiguous. Trimming took 3 bases from V and 2 from J, leaving 15 bases between them. Germline assignment: CDR1 SGHRS and CDR2 YFSETQ. The CDR3 consists of 16 residues. CDR3 coding DNA: TGCGCCAGCAGCTCCGGGAGGATGGGGACTGGAAACACCATATATTTT. It translates to CASSSGRMGTGNTIYF.

The chain combines TRBV9 with TRBJ1-6, with a tentative D call TRBD1 (5 bases). Looked up from germline, CDR1 is SGDLS and CDR2 is YYNGEE. CDR3 length: 16 amino acids. V lost 0 bases and J 1 base, leaving 8 bases between the germline ends. The chain's CDR3 is CASSVAGRSYNSPLHF. In nucleotides, the CDR3 is TGTGCCAGCAGCGTAGCAGGGCGGTCCTATAATTCACCCCTCCACTTT.

The rearrangement uses TRBV12-3 or TRBV12-4 and TRBJ2-7, with unresolved D. This CDR3 is 12 amino acids long. Trimming removed 8 bases at V and 7 bases at J, with 15 bases between. This CDR3 reads CASASTAFEQYF. The CDR3 DNA is TGTGCCAGCGCGAGCACCGCTTTTGAGCAGTACTTC.